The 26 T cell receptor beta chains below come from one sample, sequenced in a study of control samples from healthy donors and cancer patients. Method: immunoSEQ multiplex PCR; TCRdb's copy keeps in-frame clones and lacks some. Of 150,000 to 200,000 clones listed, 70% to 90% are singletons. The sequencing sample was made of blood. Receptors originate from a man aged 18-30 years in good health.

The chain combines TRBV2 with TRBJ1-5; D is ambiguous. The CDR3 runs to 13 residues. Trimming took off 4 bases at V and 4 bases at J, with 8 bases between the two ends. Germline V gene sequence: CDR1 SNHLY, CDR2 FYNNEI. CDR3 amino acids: CASSVGPNQPQHF. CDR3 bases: TGTGCCAGCAGTGTAGGGCCAAATCAGCCCCAGCATTTT.

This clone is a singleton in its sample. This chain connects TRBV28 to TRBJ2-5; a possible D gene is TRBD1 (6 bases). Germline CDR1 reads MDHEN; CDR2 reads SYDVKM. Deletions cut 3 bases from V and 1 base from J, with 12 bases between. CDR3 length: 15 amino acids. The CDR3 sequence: CASSFRQGTQETQYF. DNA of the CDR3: TGTGCCAGCAGTTTTAGGCAGGGGACCCAAGAGACCCAGTACTTC.

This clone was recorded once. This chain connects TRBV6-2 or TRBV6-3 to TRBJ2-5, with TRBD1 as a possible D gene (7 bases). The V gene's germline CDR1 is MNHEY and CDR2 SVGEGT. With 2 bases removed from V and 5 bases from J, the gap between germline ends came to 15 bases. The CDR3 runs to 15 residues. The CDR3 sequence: CASSYGGGAAETQYF. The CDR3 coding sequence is TGTGCCAGCAGTTACGGAGGGGGCGCCGCGGAGACCCAGTACTTC.

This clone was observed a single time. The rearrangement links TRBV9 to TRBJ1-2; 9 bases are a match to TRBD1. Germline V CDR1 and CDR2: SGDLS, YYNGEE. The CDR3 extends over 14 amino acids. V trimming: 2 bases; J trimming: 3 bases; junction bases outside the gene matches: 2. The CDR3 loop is CASSVGQGDYGYTF. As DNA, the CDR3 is TGTGCCAGCAGCGTGGGACAGGGAGACTATGGCTACACCTTC.

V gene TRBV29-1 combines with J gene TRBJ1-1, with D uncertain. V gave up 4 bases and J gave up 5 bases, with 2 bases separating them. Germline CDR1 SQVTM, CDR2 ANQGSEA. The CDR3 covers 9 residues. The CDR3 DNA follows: TGCAGCGTTGGGACTGAAGCTTTCTTT. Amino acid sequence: CSVGTEAFF.

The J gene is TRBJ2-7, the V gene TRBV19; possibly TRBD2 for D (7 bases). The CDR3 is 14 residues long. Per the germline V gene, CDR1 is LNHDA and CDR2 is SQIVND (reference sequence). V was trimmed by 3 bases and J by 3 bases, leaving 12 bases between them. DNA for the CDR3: TGTGCCAGTAGTATGCCGGGGGGCGTCTACGAGCAGTACTTC. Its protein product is CASSMPGGVYEQYF.

The CDR3 DNA sequence: TGTGCCAGCAGTGAAGCGCTTCTGGCGGGGGGAGGCCTTAACTATGGCTACACCTTC. Amino acid sequence: CASSEALLAGGGLNYGYTF. This chain connects TRBV2 to TRBJ1-2; possibly TRBD1 for D (5 bases). Germline V gives CDR1 SNHLY, CDR2 FYNNEI. This CDR3 spans 19 amino acids. V was pared by 0 bases and J by 1 base, with 21 bases between.

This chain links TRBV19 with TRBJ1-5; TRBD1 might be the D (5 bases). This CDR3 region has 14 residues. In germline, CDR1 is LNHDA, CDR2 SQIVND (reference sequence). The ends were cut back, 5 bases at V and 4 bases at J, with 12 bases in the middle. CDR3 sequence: CASSVQRGNQPQHF. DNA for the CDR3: TGTGCCAGTAGTGTACAAAGGGGTAATCAGCCCCAGCATTTT.

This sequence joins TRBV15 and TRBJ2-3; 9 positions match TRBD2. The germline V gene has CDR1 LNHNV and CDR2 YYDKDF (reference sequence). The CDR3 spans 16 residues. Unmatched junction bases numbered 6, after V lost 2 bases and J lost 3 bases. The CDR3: CATSRPVAGETDTQYF. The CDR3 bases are TGTGCCACCAGCAGACCAGTAGCGGGGGAAACAGATACGCAGTATTTT.

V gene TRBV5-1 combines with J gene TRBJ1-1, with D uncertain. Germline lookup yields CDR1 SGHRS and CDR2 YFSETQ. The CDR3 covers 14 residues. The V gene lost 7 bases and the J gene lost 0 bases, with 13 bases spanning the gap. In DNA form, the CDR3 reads TGCGCCAGCGCTGGTGGTAGACTGAACACTGAAGCTTTCTTT. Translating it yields CASAGGRLNTEAFF.

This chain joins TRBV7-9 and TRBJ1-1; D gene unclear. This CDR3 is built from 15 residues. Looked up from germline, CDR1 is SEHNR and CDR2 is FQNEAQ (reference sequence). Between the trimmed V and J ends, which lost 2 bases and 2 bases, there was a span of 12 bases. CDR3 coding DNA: TGTGCCAGCAGCTTACGTACCAGGAGTAACACTGAAGCTTTCTTT. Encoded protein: CASSLRTRSNTEAFF.

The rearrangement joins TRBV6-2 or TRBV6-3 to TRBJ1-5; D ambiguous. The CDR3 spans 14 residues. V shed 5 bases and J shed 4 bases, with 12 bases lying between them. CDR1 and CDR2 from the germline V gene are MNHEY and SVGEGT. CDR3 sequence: CASSITNGNQPQHF. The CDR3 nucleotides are TGTGCCAGCAGTATCACGAATGGGAATCAGCCCCAGCATTTT.

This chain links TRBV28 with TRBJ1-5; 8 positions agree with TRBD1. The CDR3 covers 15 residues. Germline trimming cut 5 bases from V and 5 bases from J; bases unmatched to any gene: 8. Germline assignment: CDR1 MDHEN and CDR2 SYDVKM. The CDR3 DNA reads TGTGCCAGCAGTCCCCAGACAGGGGACGATCAGCCCCAGCATTTT. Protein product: CASSPQTGDDQPQHF.

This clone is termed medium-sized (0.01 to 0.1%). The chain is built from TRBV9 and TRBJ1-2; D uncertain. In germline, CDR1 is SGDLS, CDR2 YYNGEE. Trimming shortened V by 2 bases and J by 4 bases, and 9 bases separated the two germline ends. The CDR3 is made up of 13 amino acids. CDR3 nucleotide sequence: TGTGCCAGCAGCGTCACGACCCTCTATGGCTACACCTTC. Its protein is CASSVTTLYGYTF.

The chain's CDR3 is CASSSPHPTDFYGYTF. The CDR3 DNA is TGTGCCAGCAGTTCCCCCCACCCGACAGATTTCTATGGCTACACCTTC. The chain joins TRBV28 to TRBJ1-2; tentatively, D is TRBD1 (5 bases). V lost 4 bases and J 4 bases, leaving 19 bases between the germline ends. The CDR3 consists of 16 residues. Germline values: CDR1 MDHEN, CDR2 SYDVKM.

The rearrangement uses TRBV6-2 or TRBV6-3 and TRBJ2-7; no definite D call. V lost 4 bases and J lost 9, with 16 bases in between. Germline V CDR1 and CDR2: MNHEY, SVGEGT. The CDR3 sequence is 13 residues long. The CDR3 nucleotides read TGTGCCAGCAGTTCGACGACCCACTGGATGCAGTACTTC. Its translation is CASSSTTHWMQYF.

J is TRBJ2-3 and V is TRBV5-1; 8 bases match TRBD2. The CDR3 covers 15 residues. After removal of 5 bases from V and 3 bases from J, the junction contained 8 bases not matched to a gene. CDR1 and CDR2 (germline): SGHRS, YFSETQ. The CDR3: CASRIGTSSTDTQYF. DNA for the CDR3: TGCGCCAGCAGAATCGGGACTAGTAGTACAGATACGCAGTATTTT.

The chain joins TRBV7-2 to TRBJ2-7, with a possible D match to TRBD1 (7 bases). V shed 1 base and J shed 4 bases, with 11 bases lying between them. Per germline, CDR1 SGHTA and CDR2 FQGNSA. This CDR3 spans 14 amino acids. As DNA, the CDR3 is TGTGCCAGCAGCTTAGAGCAGGGGGGTTACGAGCAGTACTTC. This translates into CASSLEQGGYEQYF.

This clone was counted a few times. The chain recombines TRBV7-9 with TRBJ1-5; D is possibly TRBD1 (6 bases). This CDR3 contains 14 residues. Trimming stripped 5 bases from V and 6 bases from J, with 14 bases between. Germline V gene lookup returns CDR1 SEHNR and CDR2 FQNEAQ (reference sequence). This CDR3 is CASSKTGQGQPQHF. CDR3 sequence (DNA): TGTGCCAGCAGCAAAACAGGGCAGGGTCAGCCCCAGCATTTT.

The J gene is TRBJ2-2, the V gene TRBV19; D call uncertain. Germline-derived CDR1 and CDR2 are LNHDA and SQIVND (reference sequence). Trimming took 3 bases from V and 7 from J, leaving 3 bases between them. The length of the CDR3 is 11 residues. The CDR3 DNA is TGTGCCAGTAGTATGAACGGGGAGCTGTTTTTT. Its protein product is CASSMNGELFF.

CDR3: CATSSPAGPDTEAFF. The CDR3 region has the DNA TGTGCCACCAGCTCCCCCGCAGGCCCGGACACTGAAGCTTTCTTT. The V call is TRBV15, the J call TRBJ1-1; D is uncertain. V was shortened by 5 bases and J by 3 bases, with 16 bases between the two germline ends. In germline, CDR1 is LNHNV, CDR2 YYDKDF (reference sequence). The CDR3 has 15 residues.

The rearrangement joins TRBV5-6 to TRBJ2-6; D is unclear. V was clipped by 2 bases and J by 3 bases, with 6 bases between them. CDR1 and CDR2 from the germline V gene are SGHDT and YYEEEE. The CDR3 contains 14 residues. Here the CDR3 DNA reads TGTGCCAGCAGCTTAATGGGTGGGGCCAACGTCCTGACTTTC. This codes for CASSLMGGANVLTF.

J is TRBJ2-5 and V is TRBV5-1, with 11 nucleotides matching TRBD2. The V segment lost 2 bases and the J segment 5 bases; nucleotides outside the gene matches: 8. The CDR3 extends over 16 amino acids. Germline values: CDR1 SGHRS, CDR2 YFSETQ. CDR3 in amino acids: CASSLGSGGAFETQYF. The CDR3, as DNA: TGCGCCAGCAGCTTAGGTAGCGGGGGGGCCTTTGAGACCCAGTACTTC.

The CDR3 region is CASSTDSLGSYSPLHF. The CDR3, as DNA: TGTGCCAGCAGCACCGACAGTCTAGGGTCTTATTCACCCCTCCACTTT. The V gene is TRBV7-6, the J gene TRBJ1-6; tentatively, D is TRBD1 (5 bases). Trimming stripped 5 bases from V and 8 bases from J, with 19 bases between. Germline V gene lookup returns CDR1 SGHVS and CDR2 FNYEAQ. The CDR3 runs 16 residues.

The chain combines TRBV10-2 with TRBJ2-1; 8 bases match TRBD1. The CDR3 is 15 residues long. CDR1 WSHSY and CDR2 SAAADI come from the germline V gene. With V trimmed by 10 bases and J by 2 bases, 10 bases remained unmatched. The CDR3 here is CATRTGMWAYNEQFF. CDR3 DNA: TGCGCCACCAGGACAGGGATGTGGGCCTACAATGAGCAGTTCTTC.

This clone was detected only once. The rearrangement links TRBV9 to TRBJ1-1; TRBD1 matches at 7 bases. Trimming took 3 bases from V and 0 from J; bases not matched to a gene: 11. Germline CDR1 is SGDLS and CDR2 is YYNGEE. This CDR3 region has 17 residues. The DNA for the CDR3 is TGTGCCAGCAGCGCGAGAGGGGACAGAAAAATGAACACTGAAGCTTTCTTT. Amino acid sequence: CASSARGDRKMNTEAFF. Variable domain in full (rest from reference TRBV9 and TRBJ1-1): DSGVTQTPKHLITATGQRVTLRCSPRSGDLSVYWYQQSLDQGLQFLIQYYNGEERAKGNILERFSAQQFPDLHSELNLSSLELGDSALYFCASSARGDRKMNTEAFFGQGTRLTVV.